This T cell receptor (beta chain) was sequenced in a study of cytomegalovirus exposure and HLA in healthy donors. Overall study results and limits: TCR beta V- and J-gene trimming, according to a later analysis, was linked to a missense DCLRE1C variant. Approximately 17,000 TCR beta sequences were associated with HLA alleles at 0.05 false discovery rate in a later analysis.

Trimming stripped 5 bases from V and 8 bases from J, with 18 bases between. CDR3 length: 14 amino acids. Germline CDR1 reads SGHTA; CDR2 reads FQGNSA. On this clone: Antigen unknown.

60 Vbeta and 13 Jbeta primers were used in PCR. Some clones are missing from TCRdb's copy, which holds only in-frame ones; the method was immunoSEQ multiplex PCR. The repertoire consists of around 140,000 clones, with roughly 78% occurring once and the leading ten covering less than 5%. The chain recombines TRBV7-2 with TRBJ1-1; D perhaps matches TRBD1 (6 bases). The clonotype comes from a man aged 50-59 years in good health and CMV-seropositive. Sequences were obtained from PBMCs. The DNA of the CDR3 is TGTGCCAGCAGCCCCCCCGGGGGGGGCGTAGAAGCTTTCTTT. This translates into CASSPPGGGVEAFF.